This passage covers 7 T cell receptor beta chains from one sample sequenced in a study of blood T cell repertoires in COVID-19. This table comes from immunoSEQ multiplex PCR, and its TCRdb copy is limited to in-frame clones, with some not included. The profile shows 160,000 or so clones, 75% to 85% of them singletons. What was sequenced was peripheral blood. The source is a woman between 45 and 65 years old with acute or convalescent COVID-19.

The chain joins TRBV19 to TRBJ2-5; TRBD2 matches at 11 bases. The germline V gene has CDR1 LNHDA and CDR2 SQIVND (reference sequence). Trimming at V came to 6 bases and at J to 4 bases, leaving 7 bases not matched to a gene. This CDR3 has 15 residues. The CDR3 protein is CASSTTSGARETQYF. The CDR3 nucleotides are TGTGCCAGTAGCACGACTAGCGGGGCCCGAGAGACCCAGTACTTC.

The V and J genes are TRBV5-1 and TRBJ2-1; TRBD1 agrees at 8 bases. V dropped 7 bases and J dropped 0; count of bases not matched to a gene: 9. The CDR3 consists of 16 residues. From germline, CDR1 is SGHRS and CDR2 YFSETQ. CDR3 bases: TGCGCCAGCGTGCAGGGGGCTTCGAGCTCCTACAATGAGCAGTTCTTC. This encodes CASVQGASSSYNEQFF.

The V call is TRBV5-1, the J call TRBJ1-2, with TRBD1 matching over 7 bases. The germline V gene encodes CDR1 SGHRS and CDR2 YFSETQ. V shed 4 bases, J shed 10 bases, and the junction held 10 bases outside the gene matches. CDR3 length: 13 amino acids. The CDR3 nucleotides read TGCGCCAGCAGCCCGGGACAGAGAAGTGACTACACCTTC. Translating gives CASSPGQRSDYTF.

This clone was counted only a few times. The V gene is TRBV14, the J gene TRBJ1-2; D is unresolved. CDR1 and CDR2 (germline): SGHDN, FVKESK. This CDR3 spans 16 amino acids. The V gene lost 4 bases and the J gene lost 0 bases, with 15 bases spanning the gap. CDR3 protein: CASSPLRHGANYGYTF. The CDR3 bases are TGTGCCAGCAGCCCTCTCCGGCACGGGGCTAACTATGGCTACACCTTC.

The CDR3 reads CASRLAGLAGLSSYEQYF. The CDR3 DNA is TGTGCAAGTCGCTTAGCGGGACTAGCGGGGTTAAGCTCCTACGAGCAGTACTTC. The gene calls are TRBV12-2 and TRBJ2-7; TRBD2 reflects the table's D call only, with no check against the DNA. TRBV12-2 is flagged as a pseudogene. This CDR3 has 18 residues.

The chain couples TRBV7-9 to TRBJ1-2, with no clear D. This CDR3 is built from 11 residues. The germline V gene has CDR1 SEHNR and CDR2 FQNEAQ (reference sequence). The ends were cut back, 7 bases at V and 4 bases at J, with 7 bases in the middle. The DNA of the CDR3 is TGTGCCAGCACCCGGGGCTATGGCTACACCTTC. Amino acids: CASTRGYGYTF.

This clone has more than one count but fewer than ten. The chain joins TRBV28 to TRBJ2-2; TRBD2 matches 13 bases. Germline CDR1 MDHEN, CDR2 SYDVKM. CDR3 length: 15 amino acids. V lost 8 bases and J lost 4; bases outside the gene matches: 4. The CDR3 sequence is CASYWTSGSTGELFF. CDR3 nucleotides: TGTGCCAGCTACTGGACTAGCGGGAGCACCGGGGAGCTGTTTTTT.